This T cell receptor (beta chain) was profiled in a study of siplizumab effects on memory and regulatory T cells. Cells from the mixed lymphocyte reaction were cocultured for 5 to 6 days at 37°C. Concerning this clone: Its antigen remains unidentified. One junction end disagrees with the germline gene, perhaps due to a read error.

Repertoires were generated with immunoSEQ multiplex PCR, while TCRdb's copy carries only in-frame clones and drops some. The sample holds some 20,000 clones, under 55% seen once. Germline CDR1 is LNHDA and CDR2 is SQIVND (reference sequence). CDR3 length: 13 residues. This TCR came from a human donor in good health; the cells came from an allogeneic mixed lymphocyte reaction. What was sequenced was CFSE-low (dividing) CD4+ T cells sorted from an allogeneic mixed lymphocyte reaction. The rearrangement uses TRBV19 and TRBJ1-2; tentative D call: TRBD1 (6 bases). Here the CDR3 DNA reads TGTGCCAGTAGTGTAGACAGGAACTATGGCTACACCTTC. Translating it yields CASSVDRNYGYTF.